The source of this T cell receptor (beta chain) is a study of response to subunit inactivated influenza vaccine. Using its own MiXCR run on the RT-PCR reads, TCRdb lists one record per CDR3 protein. The table has about 570,000 distinct CDR3 sequences, around 10% seen once. V was clipped by 5 bases and J by 0 bases, with 12 bases between them. The CDR3 is 15 residues long. Germline CDR1 LNHDA, CDR2 SQIVND (reference sequence). The same data also contributed to another study, on T cells expressing NK-cell markers. From that study: cDNA encoding TCR beta was synthesized via 5'RACE template switching incorporating UMIs. Most of the eight sequenced donors tested HCMV-seropositive; one tested seronegative.

This TCR was recovered from a man aged 50 to 59 who received an inactivated influenza vaccine. The chain combines TRBV19 with TRBJ2-3, with a weak D call TRBD2 (6 bases). This sample comprised PBMCs from blood, obtained on the day of vaccination. The CDR3 spells CASSPPGRSTDTQYF. The DNA for the CDR3 is TGTGCCAGTAGTCCCCCAGGGAGGAGCACAGATACGCAGTATTTT. Together with reference TRBV19 and TRBJ2-3, the CDR3 gives the full variable domain: DGGITQSPKYLFRKEGQNVTLSCEQNLNHDAMYWYRQDPGQGLRLIYYSQIVNDFQKGDIAEGYSVSREKKESFPLTVTSAQKNPTAFYLCASSPPGRSTDTQYFGPGTRLTVL.